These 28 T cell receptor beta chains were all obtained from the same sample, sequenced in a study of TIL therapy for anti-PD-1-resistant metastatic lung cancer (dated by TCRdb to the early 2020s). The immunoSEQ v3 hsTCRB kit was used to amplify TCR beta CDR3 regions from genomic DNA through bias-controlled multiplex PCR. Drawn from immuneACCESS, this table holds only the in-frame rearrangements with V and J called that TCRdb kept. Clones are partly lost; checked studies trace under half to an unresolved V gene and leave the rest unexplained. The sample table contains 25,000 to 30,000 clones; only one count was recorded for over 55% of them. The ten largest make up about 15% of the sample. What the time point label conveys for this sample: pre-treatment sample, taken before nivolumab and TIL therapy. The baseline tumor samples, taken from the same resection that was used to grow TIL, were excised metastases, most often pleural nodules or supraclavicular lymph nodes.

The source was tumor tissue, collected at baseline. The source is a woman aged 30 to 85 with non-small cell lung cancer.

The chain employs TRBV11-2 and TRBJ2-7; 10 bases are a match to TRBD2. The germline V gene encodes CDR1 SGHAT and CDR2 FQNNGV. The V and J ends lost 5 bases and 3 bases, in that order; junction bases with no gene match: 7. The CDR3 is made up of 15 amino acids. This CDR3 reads CASSRELAGIYEQYF. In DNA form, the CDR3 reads TGTGCCAGCAGCAGAGAACTAGCGGGAATCTACGAGCAGTACTTC.

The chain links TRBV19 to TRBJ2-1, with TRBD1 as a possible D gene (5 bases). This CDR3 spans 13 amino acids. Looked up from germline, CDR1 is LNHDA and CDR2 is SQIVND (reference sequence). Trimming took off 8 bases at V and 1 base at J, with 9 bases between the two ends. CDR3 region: CASGKGSYNEQFF. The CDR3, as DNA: TGTGCCAGTGGGAAGGGGTCCTACAATGAGCAGTTCTTC.

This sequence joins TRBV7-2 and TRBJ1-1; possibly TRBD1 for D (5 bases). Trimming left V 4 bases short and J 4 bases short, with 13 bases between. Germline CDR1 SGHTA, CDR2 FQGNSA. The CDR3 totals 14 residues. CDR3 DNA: TGTGCCAGCAGCTCACCCACAGGTCTCACTGAAGCTTTCTTT. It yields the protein CASSSPTGLTEAFF.

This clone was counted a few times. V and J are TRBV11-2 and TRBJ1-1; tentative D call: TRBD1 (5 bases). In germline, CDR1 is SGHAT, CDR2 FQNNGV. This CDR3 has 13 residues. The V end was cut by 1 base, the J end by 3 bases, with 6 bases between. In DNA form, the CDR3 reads TGTGCCAGCAGCTTAGGACAGCACACTGAAGCTTTCTTT. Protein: CASSLGQHTEAFF.

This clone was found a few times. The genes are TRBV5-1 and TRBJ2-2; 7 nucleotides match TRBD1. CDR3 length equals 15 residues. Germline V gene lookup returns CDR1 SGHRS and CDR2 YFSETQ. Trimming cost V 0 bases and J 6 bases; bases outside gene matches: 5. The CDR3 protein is CASSLDTGVAGELFF. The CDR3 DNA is TGCGCCAGCAGCTTGGATACAGGGGTGGCCGGGGAGCTGTTTTTT.

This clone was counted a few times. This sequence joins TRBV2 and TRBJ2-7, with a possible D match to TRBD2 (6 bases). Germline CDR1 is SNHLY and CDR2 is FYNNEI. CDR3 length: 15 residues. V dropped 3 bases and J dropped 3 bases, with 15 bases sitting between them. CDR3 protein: CASSEPGGPDYEQYF. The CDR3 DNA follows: TGTGCCAGCAGTGAGCCCGGGGGTCCGGACTACGAGCAGTACTTC.

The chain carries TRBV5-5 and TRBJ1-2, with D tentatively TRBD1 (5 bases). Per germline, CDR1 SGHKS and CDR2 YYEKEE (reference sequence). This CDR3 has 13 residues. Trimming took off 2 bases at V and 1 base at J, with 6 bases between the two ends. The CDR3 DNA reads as TGTGCCAGCAGCTTCAGGGATAACTATGGCTACACCTTC. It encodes CASSFRDNYGYTF.

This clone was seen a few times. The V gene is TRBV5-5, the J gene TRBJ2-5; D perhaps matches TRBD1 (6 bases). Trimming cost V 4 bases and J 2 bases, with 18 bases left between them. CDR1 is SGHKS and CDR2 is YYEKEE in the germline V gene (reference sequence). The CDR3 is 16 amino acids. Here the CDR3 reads CASSAIGTTPQETQYF. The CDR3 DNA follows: TGTGCCAGCAGCGCGATAGGGACAACCCCGCAAGAGACCCAGTACTTC.

The chain's CDR3 is CASLITGELFF. CDR3 in DNA: TGTGCCAGCCTTATAACCGGGGAGCTGTTTTTT. The V and J genes are TRBV6-6 and TRBJ2-2; D is undetermined. CDR1 is MNHNY and CDR2 is SVGAGI in the germline V gene (reference sequence). V lost 8 bases and J lost 5, with 6 bases in between. The CDR3 length is 11 residues.

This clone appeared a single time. CDR3 in amino acids: CASGSTATDTQYF. CDR3 DNA: TGTGCTAGTGGGTCCACCGCGACAGATACGCAGTATTTT. The V and J genes are TRBV12-5 and TRBJ2-3; D is unclear. V was pared by 6 bases and J by 3 bases, with 10 bases between. The CDR3 has 13 residues. Germline values: CDR1 LGHNT, CDR2 FRNRAP.

DNA for the CDR3: TGTGCCAGCAGTTTATCCGGGGGGGAGACCCAGTACTTC. Amino acid sequence: CASSLSGGETQYF. The chain has TRBV27 and TRBJ2-5; 7 bases map to TRBD2. The trim removed 0 bases at V and 5 bases at J, leaving 0 bases unmatched. The CDR3 has 13 amino acids. Germline V gene sequence: CDR1 MNHEY, CDR2 SMNVEV (reference sequence).

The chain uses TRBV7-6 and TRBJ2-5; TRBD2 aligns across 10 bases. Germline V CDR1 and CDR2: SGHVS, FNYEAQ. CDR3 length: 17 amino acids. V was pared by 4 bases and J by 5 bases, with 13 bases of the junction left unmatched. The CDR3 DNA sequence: TGTGCCAGCAGCTCCCGGACTAGCGGCTATGAAGGGGAGACCCAGTACTTC. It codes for CASSSRTSGYEGETQYF.

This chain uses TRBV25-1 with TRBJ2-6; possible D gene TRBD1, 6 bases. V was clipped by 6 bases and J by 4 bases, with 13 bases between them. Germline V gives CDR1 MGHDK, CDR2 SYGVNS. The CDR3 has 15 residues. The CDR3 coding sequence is TGTGCCAGCAGCCCCGGGACACTAGGGGCCAACGTCCTGACTTTC. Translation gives CASSPGTLGANVLTF.

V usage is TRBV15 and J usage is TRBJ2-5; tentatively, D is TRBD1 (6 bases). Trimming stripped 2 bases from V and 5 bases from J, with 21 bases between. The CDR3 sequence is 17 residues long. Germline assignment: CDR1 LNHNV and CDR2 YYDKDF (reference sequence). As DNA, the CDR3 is TGTGCCACCAGCAGATTAACAGGGTCAGTCCACGCGGAGACCCAGTACTTC. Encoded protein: CATSRLTGSVHAETQYF. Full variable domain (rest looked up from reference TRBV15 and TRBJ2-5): DAMVIQNPRYQVTQFGKPVTLSCSQTLNHNVMYWYQQKSSQAPKLLFHYYDKDFNNEADTPDNFQSRRPNTSFCFLDIRSPGLGDTAMYLCATSRLTGSVHAETQYFGPGTRLLVL.

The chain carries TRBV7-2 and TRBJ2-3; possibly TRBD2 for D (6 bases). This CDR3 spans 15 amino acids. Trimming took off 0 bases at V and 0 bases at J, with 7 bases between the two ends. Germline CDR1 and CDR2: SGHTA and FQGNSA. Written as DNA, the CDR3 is TGTGCCAGCAGCTTAGCGGGGGGAAGCACAGATACGCAGTATTTT. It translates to CASSLAGGSTDTQYF.

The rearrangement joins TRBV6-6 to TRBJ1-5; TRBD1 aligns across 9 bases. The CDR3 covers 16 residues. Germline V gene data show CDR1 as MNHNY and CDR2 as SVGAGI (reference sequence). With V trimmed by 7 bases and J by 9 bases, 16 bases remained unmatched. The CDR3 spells CASTETGGGFTGPQHF. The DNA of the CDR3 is TGTGCCAGCACAGAGACAGGGGGAGGTTTTACTGGGCCCCAGCATTTT.

CDR3 in DNA: TGCGCCAGCAGCCTAATGGCTGCGACTAGCGGGAGTGGGGAGCAGTTCTTC. It translates to CASSLMAATSGSGEQFF. This chain links TRBV5-1 with TRBJ2-1; TRBD2 matches at 12 bases. The junction had 15 bases not matched to a gene; V was cut back by 4 bases and J by 10 bases. The CDR3 covers 17 residues. Germline V gives CDR1 SGHRS, CDR2 YFSETQ.

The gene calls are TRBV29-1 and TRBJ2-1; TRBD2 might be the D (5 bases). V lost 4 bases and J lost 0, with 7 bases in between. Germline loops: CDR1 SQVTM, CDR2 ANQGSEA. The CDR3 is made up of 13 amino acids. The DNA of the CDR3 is TGCAGCGTTGGACTAAGCTCCTACAATGAGCAGTTCTTC. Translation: CSVGLSSYNEQFF.

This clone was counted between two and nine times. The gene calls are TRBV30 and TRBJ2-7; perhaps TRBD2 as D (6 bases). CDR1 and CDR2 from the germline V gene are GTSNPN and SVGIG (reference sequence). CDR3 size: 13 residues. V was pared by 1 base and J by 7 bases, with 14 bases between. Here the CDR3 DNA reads TGTGCCTGGAGTGGACGATCTAGCGTTGAGCAGTACTTC. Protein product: CAWSGRSSVEQYF. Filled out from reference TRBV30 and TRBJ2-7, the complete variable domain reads SQTIHQWPATLVQPVGSPLSLECTVEGTSNPNLYWYRQAAGRGLQLLFYSVGIGQISSEVPQNLSASRPQDRQFILSSKKLLLSDSGFYLCAWSGRSSVEQYFGPGTRLTVT.

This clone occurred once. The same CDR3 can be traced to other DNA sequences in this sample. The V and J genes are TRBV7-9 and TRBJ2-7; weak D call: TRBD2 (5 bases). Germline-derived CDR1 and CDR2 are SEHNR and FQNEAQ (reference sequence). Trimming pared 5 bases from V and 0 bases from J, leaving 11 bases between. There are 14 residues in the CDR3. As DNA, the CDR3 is TGTGCCAGCAGCGACGGGGTGAACTCCTACGAGCAGTACTTC. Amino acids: CASSDGVNSYEQYF.

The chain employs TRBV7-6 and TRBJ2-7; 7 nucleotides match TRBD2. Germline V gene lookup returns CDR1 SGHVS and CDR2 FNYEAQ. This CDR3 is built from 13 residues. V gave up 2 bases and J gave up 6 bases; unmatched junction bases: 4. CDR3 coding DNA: TGTGCCAGCAGCTTACTAGCGGCTCGCGAGCAGTACTTC. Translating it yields CASSLLAAREQYF.

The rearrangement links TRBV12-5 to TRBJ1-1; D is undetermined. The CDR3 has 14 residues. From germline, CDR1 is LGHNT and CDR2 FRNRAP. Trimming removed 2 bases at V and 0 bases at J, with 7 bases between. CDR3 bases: TGTGCTAGTGGTTTGCCGAACATGAACACTGAAGCTTTCTTT. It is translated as CASGLPNMNTEAFF.

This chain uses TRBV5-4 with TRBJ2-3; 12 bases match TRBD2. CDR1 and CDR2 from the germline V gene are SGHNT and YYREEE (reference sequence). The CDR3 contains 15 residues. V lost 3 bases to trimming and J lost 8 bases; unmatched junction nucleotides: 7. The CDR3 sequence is CASSSETSGRGTQYF. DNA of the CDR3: TGTGCCAGCAGCTCCGAGACTAGCGGGAGAGGTACGCAGTATTTT.

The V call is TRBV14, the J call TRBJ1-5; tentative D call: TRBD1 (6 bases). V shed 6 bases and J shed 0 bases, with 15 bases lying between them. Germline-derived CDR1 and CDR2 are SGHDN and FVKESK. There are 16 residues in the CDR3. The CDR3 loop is CASRRGQSHSNQPQHF. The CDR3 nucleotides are TGTGCCAGCAGACGTGGACAGTCGCATAGCAATCAGCCCCAGCATTTT.

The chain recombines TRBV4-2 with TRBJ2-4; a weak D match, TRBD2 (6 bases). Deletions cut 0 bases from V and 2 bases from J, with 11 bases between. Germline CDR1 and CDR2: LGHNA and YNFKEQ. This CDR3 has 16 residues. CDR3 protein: CASSQDPGVTKNIQYF. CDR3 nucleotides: TGTGCCAGCAGCCAAGATCCGGGAGTAACCAAAAACATTCAGTACTTC.

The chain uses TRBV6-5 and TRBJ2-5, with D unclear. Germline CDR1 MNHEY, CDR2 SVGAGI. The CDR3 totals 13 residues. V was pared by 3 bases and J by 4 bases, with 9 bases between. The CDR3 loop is CASSYSTAETQYF. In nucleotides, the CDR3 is TGTGCCAGCAGTTATAGCACCGCAGAGACCCAGTACTTC.

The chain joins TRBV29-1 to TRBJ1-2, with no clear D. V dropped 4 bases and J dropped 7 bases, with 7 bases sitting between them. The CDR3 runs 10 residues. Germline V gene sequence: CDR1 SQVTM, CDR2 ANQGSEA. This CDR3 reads CSVGDPGYTF. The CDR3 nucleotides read TGCAGCGTTGGGGATCCTGGCTACACCTTC.

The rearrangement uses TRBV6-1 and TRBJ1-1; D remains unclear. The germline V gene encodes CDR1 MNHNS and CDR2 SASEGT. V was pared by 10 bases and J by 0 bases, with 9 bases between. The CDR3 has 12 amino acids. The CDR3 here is CATALMNTEAFF. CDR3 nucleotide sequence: TGTGCCACCGCTCTGATGAACACTGAAGCTTTCTTT.